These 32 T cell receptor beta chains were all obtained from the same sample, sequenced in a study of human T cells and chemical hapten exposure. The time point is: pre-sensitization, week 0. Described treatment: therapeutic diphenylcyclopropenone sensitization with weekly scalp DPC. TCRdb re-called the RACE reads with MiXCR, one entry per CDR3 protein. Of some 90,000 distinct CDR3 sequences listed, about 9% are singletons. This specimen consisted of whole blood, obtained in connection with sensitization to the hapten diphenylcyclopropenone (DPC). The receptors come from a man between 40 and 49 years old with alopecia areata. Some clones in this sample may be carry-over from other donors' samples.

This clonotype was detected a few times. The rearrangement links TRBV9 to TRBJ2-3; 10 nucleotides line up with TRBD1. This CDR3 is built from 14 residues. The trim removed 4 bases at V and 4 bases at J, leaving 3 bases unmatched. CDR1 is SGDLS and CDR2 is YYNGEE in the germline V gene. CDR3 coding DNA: TGTGCCAGCAGCATTGGACAGGGGGCAGATACGCAGTATTTT. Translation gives CASSIGQGADTQYF.

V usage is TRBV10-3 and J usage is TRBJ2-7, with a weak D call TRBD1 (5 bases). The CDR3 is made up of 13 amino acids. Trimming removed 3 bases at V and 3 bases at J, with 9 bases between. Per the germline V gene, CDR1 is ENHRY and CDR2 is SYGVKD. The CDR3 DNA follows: TGTGCCATCAGTGAAGACAGATACTACGAGCAGTACTTC. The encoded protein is CAISEDRYYEQYF.

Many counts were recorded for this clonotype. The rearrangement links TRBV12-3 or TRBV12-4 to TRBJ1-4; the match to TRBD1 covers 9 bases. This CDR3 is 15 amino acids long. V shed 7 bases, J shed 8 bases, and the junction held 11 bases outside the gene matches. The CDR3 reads CASTGQGSTWEKLFF. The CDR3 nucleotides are TGTGCCAGCACGGGACAGGGTTCCACTTGGGAAAAACTGTTTTTT.

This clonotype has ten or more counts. CDR3 nucleotides: TGTGCCAGCAGCGTAAGTAACGAGCTGCGGGGCACTGAAGCTTTCTTT. As protein: CASSVSNELRGTEAFF. The J gene is TRBJ1-1, the V gene TRBV9; D gene ambiguous. V dropped 1 base and J dropped 4 bases, with 17 bases sitting between them. The CDR3 is 16 residues long. In germline, CDR1 is SGDLS, CDR2 YYNGEE.

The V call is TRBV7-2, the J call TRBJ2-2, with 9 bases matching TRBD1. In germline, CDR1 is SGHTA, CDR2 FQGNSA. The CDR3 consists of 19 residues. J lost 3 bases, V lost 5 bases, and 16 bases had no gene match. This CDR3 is CASSLPKGGTGMYTGELFF. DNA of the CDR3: TGTGCCAGCAGCCTCCCAAAGGGGGGGACAGGGATGTACACCGGGGAGCTGTTTTTT. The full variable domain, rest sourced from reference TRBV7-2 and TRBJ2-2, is GAGVSQSPSNKVTEKGKDVELRCDPISGHTALYWYRQSLGQGLEFLIYFQGNSAPDKSGLPSDRFSAERTGGSVSTLTIQRTQQEDSAVYLCASSLPKGGTGMYTGELFFGEGSRLTVL.

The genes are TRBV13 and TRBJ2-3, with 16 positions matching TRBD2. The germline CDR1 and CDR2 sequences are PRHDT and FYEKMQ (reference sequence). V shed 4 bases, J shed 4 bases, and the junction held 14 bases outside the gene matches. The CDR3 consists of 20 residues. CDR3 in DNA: TGTGCCAGCAGCTGGAGGGGACTAGCGGGAGGGCTTCTTTCCGCAGATACGCAGTATTTT. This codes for CASSWRGLAGGLLSADTQYF.

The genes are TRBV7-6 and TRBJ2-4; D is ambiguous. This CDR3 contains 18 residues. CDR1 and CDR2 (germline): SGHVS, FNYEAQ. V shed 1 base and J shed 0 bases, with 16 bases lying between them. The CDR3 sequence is CASSLGRAHPIAKNIQYF. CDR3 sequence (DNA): TGTGCCAGCAGCTTAGGGCGAGCTCACCCAATAGCCAAAAACATTCAGTACTTC. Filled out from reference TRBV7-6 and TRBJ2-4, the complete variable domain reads GAGVSQSPRYKVTKRGQDVALRCDPISGHVSLYWYRQALGQGPEFLTYFNYEAQQDKSGLPNDRFSAERPEGSISTLTIQRTEQRDSAMYRCASSLGRAHPIAKNIQYFGAGTRLSVL.

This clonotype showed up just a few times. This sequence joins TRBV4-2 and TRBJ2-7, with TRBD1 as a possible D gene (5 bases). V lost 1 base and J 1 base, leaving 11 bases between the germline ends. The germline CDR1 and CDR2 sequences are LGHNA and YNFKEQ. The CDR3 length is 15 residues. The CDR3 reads CASSQAEDTSYEQYF. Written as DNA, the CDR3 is TGTGCCAGCAGCCAAGCCGAGGACACTTCCTACGAGCAGTACTTC.

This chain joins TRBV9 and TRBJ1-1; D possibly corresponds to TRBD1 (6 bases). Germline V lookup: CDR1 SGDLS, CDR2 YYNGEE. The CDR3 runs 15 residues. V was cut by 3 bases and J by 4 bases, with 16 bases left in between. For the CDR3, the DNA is TGTGCCAGCAGCGGTTCCATACAGGGTATCACTGAAGCTTTCTTT. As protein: CASSGSIQGITEAFF.

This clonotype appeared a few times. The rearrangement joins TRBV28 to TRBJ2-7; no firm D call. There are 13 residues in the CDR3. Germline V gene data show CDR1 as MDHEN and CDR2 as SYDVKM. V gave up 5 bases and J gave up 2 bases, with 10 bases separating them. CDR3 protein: CASSGAIPYEQYF. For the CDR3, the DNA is TGTGCCAGCAGTGGAGCCATTCCCTACGAGCAGTACTTC.

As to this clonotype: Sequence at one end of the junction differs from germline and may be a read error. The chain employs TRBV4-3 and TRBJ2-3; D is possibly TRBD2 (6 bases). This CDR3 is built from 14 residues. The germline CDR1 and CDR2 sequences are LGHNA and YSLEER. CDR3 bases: TGCGCCAGCAGCCAAGTCGGGAGCAAAGATACGCAGTATTTT. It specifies CASSQVGSKDTQYF.

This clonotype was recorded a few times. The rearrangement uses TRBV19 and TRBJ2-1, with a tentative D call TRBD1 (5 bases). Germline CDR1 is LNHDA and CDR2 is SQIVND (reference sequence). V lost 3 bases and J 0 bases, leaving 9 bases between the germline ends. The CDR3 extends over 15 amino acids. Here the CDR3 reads CASSIGAASYNEQFF. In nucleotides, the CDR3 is TGTGCCAGTAGTATTGGGGCTGCCTCCTACAATGAGCAGTTCTTC.

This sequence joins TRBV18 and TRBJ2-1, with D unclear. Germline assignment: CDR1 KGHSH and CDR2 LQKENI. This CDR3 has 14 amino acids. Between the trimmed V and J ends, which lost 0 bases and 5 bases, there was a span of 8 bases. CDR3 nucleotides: TGTGCCAGCTCACCACCAAAGGTAAACAATGAGCAGTTCTTC. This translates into CASSPPKVNNEQFF.

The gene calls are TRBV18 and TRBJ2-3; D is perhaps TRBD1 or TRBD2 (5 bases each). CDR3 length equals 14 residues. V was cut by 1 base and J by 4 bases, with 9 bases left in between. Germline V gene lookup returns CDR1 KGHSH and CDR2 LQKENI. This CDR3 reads CASSPLQEADTQYF. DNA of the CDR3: TGTGCCAGCTCACCACTACAGGAGGCAGATACGCAGTATTTT.

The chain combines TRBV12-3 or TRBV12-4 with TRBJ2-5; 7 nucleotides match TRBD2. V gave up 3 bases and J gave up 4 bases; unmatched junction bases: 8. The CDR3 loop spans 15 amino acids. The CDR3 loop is CASSFPGRNRETQYF. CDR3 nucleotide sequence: TGTGCCAGCAGTTTTCCCGGGAGGAACCGAGAGACCCAGTACTTC.

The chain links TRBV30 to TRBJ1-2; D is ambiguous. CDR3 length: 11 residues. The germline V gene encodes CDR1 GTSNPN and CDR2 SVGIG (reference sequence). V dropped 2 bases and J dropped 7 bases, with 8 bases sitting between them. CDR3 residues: CAWSRGFGYTF. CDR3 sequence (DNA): TGTGCCTGGAGTCGGGGTTTTGGCTACACCTTC. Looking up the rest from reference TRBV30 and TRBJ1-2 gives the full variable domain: SQTIHQWPATLVQPVGSPLSLECTVEGTSNPNLYWYRQAAGRGLQLLFYSVGIGQISSEVPQNLSASRPQDRQFILSSKKLLLSDSGFYLCAWSRGFGYTFGSGTRLTVV.

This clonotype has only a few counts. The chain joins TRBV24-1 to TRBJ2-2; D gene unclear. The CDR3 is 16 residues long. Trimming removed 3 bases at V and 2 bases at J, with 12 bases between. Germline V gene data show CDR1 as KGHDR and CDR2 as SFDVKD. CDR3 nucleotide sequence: TGTGCCACCAGTGATCTGGACGGTGGAAACACCGGGGAGCTGTTTTTT. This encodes CATSDLDGGNTGELFF.

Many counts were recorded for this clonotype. CDR3 sequence: CASSQGLAGAYEQYV. CDR3 DNA: TGTGCCAGCAGCCAGGGACTAGCGGGGGCCTACGAGCAGTACGTC. The V and J genes are TRBV12-3 or TRBV12-4 and TRBJ2-7; 14 bases match TRBD2. There are 15 residues in the CDR3. J lost 2 bases, V lost 6 bases, and 3 bases had no gene match.

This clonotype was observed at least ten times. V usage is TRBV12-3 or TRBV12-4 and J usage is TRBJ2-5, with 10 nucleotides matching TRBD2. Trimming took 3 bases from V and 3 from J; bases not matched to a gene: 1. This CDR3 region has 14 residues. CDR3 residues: CASSFLAGEETQYF. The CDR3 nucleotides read TGTGCCAGCAGTTTTCTAGCGGGAGAAGAGACCCAGTACTTC.

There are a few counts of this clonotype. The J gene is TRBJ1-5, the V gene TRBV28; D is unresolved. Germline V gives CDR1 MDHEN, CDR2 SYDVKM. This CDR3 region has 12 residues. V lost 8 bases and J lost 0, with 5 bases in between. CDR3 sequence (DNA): TGTGCCAGCTTCGGTAGCAATCAGCCCCAGCATTTT. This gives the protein CASFGSNQPQHF.

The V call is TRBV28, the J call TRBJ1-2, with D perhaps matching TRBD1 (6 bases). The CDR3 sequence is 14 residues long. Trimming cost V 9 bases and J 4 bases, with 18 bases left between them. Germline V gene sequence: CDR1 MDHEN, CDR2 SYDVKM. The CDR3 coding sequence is TGTGCCAGTTCCCCGGGCCAGGGGCTCTATGGCTACACCTTC. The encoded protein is CASSPGQGLYGYTF.

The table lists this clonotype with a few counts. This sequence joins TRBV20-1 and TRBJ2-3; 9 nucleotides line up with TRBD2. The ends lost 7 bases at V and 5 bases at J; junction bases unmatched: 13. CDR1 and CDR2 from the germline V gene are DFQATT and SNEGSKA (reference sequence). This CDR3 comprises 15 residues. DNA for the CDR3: TGCAGTGGACTCGGGGTAGCGGGAGAGGGAGATACGCAGTATTTT. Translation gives CSGLGVAGEGDTQYF.

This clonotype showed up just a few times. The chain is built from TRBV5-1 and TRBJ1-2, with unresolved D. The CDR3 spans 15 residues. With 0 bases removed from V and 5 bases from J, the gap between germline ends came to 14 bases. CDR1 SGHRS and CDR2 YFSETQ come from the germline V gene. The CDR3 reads CASSLAAEGRYGYTF. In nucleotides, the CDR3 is TGCGCCAGCAGCTTGGCAGCTGAAGGACGGTATGGCTACACCTTC.

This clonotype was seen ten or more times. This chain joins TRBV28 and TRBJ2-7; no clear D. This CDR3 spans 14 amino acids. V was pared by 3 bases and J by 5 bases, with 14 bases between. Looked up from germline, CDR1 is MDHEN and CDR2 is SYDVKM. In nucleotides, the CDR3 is TGTGCCAGCAGTTTGCTCCCGTCGTTCAACGAGCAGTACTTC. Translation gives CASSLLPSFNEQYF.

In nucleotides, the CDR3 is TGTGCCAGTAAGGGGGACAGTAATAATTCACCCCTCCACTTT. Translated: CASKGDSNNSPLHF. The chain joins TRBV19 to TRBJ1-6; 7 bases map to TRBD1. V lost 7 bases to trimming and J lost 5 bases; unmatched junction nucleotides: 5. Germline V gene lookup returns CDR1 LNHDA and CDR2 SQIVND (reference sequence). CDR3 length: 14 amino acids.

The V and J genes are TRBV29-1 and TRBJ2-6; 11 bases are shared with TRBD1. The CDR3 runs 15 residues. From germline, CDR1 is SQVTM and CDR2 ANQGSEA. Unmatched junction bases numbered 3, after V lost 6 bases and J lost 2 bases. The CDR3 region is CSVGGQGAGANVLTF. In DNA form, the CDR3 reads TGCAGCGTGGGGGGACAGGGGGCTGGGGCCAACGTCCTGACTTTC.

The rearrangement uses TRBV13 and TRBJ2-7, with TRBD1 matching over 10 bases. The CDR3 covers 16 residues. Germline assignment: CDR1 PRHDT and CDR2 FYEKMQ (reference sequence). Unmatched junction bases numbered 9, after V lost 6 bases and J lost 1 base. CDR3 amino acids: CASRTMGQGPSYEQYF. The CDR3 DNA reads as TGTGCCAGCAGGACCATGGGACAGGGGCCGTCCTACGAGCAGTACTTC.

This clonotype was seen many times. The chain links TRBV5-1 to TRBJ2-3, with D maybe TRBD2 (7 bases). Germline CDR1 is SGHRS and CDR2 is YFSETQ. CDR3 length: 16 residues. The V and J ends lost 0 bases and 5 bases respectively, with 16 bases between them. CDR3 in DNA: TGCGCCAGCAGCTTGGAAATAATAGGGGGGGAAGATACGCAGTATTTT. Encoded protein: CASSLEIIGGEDTQYF. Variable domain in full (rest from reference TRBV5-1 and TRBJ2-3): KAGVTQTPRYLIKTRGQQVTLSCSPISGHRSVSWYQQTPGQGLQFLFEYFSETQRNKGNFPGRFSGRQFSNSRSEMNVSTLELGDSALYLCASSLEIIGGEDTQYFGPGTRLTVL.

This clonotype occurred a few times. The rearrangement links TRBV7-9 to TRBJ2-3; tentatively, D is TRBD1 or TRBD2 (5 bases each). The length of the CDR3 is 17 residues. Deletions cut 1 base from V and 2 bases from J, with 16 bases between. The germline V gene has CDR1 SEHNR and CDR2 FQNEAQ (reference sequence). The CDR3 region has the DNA TGTGCCAGCAGCTTAGGGTCGGGGCTAGCCTTCACAGATACGCAGTATTTT. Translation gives CASSLGSGLAFTDTQYF.

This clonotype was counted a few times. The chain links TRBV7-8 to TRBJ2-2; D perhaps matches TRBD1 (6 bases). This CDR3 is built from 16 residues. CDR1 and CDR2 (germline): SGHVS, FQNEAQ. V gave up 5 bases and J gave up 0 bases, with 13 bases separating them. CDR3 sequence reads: CASSLFTGSNTGELFF. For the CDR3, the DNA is TGTGCCAGCAGCCTATTTACAGGGTCGAACACCGGGGAGCTGTTTTTT. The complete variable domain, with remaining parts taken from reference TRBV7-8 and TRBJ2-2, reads GAGVSQSPRYKVAKRGQDVALRCDPISGHVSLFWYQQALGQGPEFLTYFQNEAQLDKSGLPSDRFFAERPEGSVSTLKIQRTQQEDSAVYLCASSLFTGSNTGELFFGEGSRLTVL.

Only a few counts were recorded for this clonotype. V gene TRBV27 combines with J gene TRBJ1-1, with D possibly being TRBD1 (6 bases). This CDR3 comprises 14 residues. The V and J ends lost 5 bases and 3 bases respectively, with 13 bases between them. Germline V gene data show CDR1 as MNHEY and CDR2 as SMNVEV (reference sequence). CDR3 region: CASSPQQGYTEAFF. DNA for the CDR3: TGTGCCAGCAGTCCTCAACAGGGCTACACTGAAGCTTTCTTT.

The CDR3 protein is CASSQDPAGVEQYF. CDR3 in DNA: TGTGCCAGCAGCCAAGATCCAGCAGGGGTCGAGCAGTACTTC. The chain combines TRBV4-2 with TRBJ2-7, with TRBD1 as a possible D gene (6 bases). This CDR3 is 14 amino acids long. Trimming removed 0 bases at V and 6 bases at J, with 12 bases between. Per the germline V gene, CDR1 is LGHNA and CDR2 is YNFKEQ.